This is a list of T cell receptor beta chains from one sample in a study of CD8+CD57+ T cells in acquired aplastic anemia. TCRdb fed the reads into MiXCR, producing one record per CDR3 protein. The sample holds around 290,000 distinct CDR3 sequences; under 65% are singletons and the top ten take 1.3%. Input material: sorted CD4+, CD8+, or CD8+CD57+ T cells (not recorded which) from PBMCs. The source of these receptors is a human donor with aplastic anemia. Each CDR3 is given with its conserved first and last residue.

len: 13; v_gene: TRBV2; CDR3aa: CASSQPFNNEQFF
len: 16; v_gene: TRBV24-1; CDR3aa: CATSDRTEGTTGELFF
len: 11; v_gene: TRBV5-6; CDR3aa: CASSLGGTGVF
len: 15; v_gene: TRBV20-1; CDR3aa: CSARVRGARTDTQYF
len: 13; v_gene: TRBV19; CDR3aa: CASSESGIYGYTF
len: 14; v_gene: TRBV7-3; CDR3aa: CASSITGGGTEHYF
len: 13; v_gene: TRBV2; CDR3aa: CASMQGPNSPLHF
len: 16; v_gene: TRBV5-4; CDR3aa: CASNRGQTSLNSPLHF
len: 12; v_gene: TRBV12-3/TRBV12-4; CDR3aa: CASSTTRTEAFF
len: 15; v_gene: TRBV5-1; CDR3aa: CASTPETGGTYEQYF
len: 15; v_gene: TRBV12-5; CDR3aa: CASMGGGFDADTQYF
len: 12; v_gene: TRBV29-1; CDR3aa: CSPTPGVNTEAF
len: 11; v_gene: TRBV20-1; CDR3aa: CGASRGYGYTF
len: 18; v_gene: TRBV29-1; CDR3aa: CSVGSASSLAQGLDTQYF
len: 16; v_gene: TRBV20-1; CDR3aa: CSARGRGQGANTEAFF
len: 16; v_gene: TRBV5-4; CDR3aa: CASSQAMDWIYNEQFF
len: 14; v_gene: TRBV10-2; CDR3aa: CASSLLALDYEQYF
len: 14; v_gene: TRBV5-1; CDR3aa: CASSLTGRSYEQYF
len: 13; v_gene: TRBV6-2/TRBV6-3; CDR3aa: CASRRDRGREQYF
len: 15; v_gene: TRBV2; CDR3aa: CASSRGYVAGDTQYF
len: 12; v_gene: TRBV7-9; CDR3aa: CASSPDRYEQYF
len: 15; v_gene: TRBV7-8; CDR3aa: CASSLAGTGLEKLFF
len: 14; v_gene: TRBV19; CDR3aa: CASPEWTEAYGYTF
len: 16; v_gene: TRBV4-1; CDR3aa: CASSQDDGTRYHEQFF
len: 14; v_gene: TRBV7-8; CDR3aa: CASSVRDSGETQYF
len: 13; v_gene: TRBV18; CDR3aa: CASSPDRYTEALF
len: 13; v_gene: TRBV2; CDR3aa: CASRQGDVGTQYF
len: 12; v_gene: TRBV12-3/TRBV12-4; CDR3aa: CASSFGAYEQYF
len: 15; v_gene: TRBV9; CDR3aa: CASSAGLAGTGEQYF
len: 15; v_gene: TRBV7-6; CDR3aa: CASSLAPGPQNTIYF
len: 15; v_gene: TRBV5-5; CDR3aa: CASSPQTTANTEAFF
len: 15; v_gene: TRBV7-9; CDR3aa: CASLLIGQENTEAFF
len: 15; v_gene: TRBV6-5; CDR3aa: CASSKGLAISAELFF
len: 15; v_gene: TRBV2; CDR3aa: CASSETAGYYNEQFF
len: 14; v_gene: TRBV24-1; CDR3aa: CATSDLGGKETQYF
len: 15; v_gene: TRBV7-9; CDR3aa: CASSSEGLSMSPLHF
len: 13; v_gene: TRBV14; CDR3aa: CASSQEYGTDNTF
len: 14; v_gene: TRBV9; CDR3aa: CASSVRQITGELFF
len: 13; v_gene: TRBV2; CDR3aa: CASWGGGSYEQYF
len: 18; v_gene: TRBV2; CDR3aa: CASSEPEMTSGGSLVQYF
len: 13; v_gene: TRBV25-1; CDR3aa: CASRRQGVDEQYF
len: 12; v_gene: TRBV20-1; CDR3aa: CSANRANTEAFF
len: 14; v_gene: TRBV7-3; CDR3aa: CASSQSGVGTEAFF
len: 16; v_gene: TRBV5-1; CDR3aa: CASSLRSQGGRETQYF
len: 11; v_gene: TRBV29-1; CDR3aa: CSVRDSYEAFF
len: 16; v_gene: TRBV10-3; CDR3aa: CASSETDRAEVSPLHF
len: 14; v_gene: TRBV29-1; CDR3aa: CSVEPGQGEDTQYF
len: 20; v_gene: TRBV9; CDR3aa: CASSATGTSGDTRLGETQYF
len: 12; v_gene: TRBV25-1; CDR3aa: CAWSGSSYEQYF
len: 15; v_gene: TRBV20-1; CDR3aa: CSAYPWRESSNEQFF
len: 15; v_gene: TRBV5-5; CDR3aa: CASSPESFWIQPQHF
len: 14; v_gene: TRBV9; CDR3aa: CASSGTGARTGYTF
len: 14; v_gene: TRBV20-1; CDR3aa: CSATRTGITDTQYF